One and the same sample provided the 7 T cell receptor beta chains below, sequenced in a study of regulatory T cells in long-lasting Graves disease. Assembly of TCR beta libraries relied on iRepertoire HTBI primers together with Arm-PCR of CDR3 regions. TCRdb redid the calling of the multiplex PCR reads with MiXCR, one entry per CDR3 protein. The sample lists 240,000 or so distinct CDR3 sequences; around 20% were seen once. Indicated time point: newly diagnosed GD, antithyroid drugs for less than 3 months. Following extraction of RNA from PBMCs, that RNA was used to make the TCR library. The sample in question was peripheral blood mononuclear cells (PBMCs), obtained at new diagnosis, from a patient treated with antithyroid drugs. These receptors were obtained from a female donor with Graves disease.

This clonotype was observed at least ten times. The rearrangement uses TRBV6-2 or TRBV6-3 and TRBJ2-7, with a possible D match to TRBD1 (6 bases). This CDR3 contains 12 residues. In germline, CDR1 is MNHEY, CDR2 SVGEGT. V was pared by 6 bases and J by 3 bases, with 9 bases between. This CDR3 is CASRSQGYEQYF. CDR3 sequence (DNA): TGTGCCAGCAGGTCACAGGGCTACGAGCAGTACTTC.

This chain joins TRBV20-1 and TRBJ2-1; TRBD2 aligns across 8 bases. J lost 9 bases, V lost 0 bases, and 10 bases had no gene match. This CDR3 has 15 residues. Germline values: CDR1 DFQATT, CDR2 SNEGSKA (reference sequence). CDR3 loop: CSARDEAGGDTEQFF. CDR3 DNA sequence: TGCAGTGCTAGAGATGAGGCGGGAGGTGATACTGAGCAGTTCTTC.

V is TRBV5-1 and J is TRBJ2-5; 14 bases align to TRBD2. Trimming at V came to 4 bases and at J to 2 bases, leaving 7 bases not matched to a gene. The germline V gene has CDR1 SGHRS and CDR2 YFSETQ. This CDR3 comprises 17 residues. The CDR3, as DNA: TGCGCCAGCAGCCCGACTAGCGGGGGGGCGCGACAAGAGACCCAGTACTTC. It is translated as CASSPTSGGARQETQYF.

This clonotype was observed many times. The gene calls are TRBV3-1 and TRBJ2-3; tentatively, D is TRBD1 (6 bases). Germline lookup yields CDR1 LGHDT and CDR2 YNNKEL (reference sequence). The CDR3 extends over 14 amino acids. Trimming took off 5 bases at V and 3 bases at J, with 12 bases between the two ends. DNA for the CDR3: TGTGCCAGCAGCGGGACAAAGGTGACAGATACGCAGTATTTT. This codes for CASSGTKVTDTQYF.

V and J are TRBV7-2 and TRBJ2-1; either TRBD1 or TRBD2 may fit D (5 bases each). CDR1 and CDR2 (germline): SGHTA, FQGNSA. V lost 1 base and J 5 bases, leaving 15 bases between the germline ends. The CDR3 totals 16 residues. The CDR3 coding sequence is TGTGCCAGCAGCTTAGTACCCCCTGGGGGAGACAATGAGCAGTTCTTC. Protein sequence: CASSLVPPGGDNEQFF. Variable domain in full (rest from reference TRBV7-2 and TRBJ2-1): GAGVSQSPSNKVTEKGKDVELRCDPISGHTALYWYRQSLGQGLEFLIYFQGNSAPDKSGLPSDRFSAERTGGSVSTLTIQRTQQEDSAVYLCASSLVPPGGDNEQFFGPGTRLTVL.

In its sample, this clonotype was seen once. The CDR3 region has the DNA TGTGCCAGCAGCCAGCGGGACAGGGGAAGATCACCCCTCCACTTT. It translates to CASSQRDRGRSPLHF. The V and J genes are TRBV3-1 and TRBJ1-6, with TRBD1 matching 10 bases. CDR1 LGHDT and CDR2 YNNKEL come from the germline V gene (reference sequence). This CDR3 has 15 residues. V trimming: 3 bases; J trimming: 10 bases; junction bases outside the gene matches: 6.

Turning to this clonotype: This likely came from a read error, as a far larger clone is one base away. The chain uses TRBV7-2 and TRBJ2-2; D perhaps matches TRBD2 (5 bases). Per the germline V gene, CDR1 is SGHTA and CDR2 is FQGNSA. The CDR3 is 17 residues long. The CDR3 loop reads CASSPGIWTANTGEPFF. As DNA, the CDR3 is TGTGCCAGCAGCCCTGGAATCTGGACTGCGAACACCGGGGAGCCGTTTTTT.